This TCR beta chain was observed in a study of T cells in Graves' hyperthyroidism and ophthalmopathy. This CDR3 contains 14 residues. From germline, CDR1 is MNHNS and CDR2 SASEGT. With V trimmed by 7 bases and J by 6 bases, 9 bases remained unmatched. This clonotype was detected only a few times. TCR beta CDR3 regions were amplified from RNA transcripts. TCR CDR3 regions were first amplified by RT-PCR with HTBI primers. TCRdb independently ran MiXCR on the multiplex PCR reads; one entry per CDR3 protein. The sample records hundreds of thousands of distinct CDR3 sequences, approximately 15% being singletons. Inclusion characteristics of ophthalmopathy patients comprised a Clinical Activity Score of at least 3, a NOSPECS grade of at least 4, and duration under 3 months. Diagnoses rested on clinical symptoms, serum thyroxine and TRAb, thyroid ultrasound and orbital computed tomography. Source material for PBMCs was over 7.5 ml fresh peripheral blood.

The sequenced material came from blood. This chain connects TRBV6-1 to TRBJ2-7; the match to TRBD2 covers 10 bases. The clonotype originates from a woman in her forties or fifties with Graves' ophthalmopathy. The CDR3 region has the DNA TGTGCCAGCAACTGGAGCGGGAGGGCCTCCGAGCAGTACTTC. Translated: CASNWSGRASEQYF.